One TCR beta chain is described in this entry. Primers included in the PCR were 60 Vbeta and 13 Jbeta primers. Method: immunoSEQ multiplex PCR; TCRdb's copy keeps in-frame clones and lacks some. The sample has some 130,000 clones, 78% seen once. The CDR3 extends over 12 amino acids. The trim removed 6 bases at V and 9 bases at J, leaving 4 bases unmatched. The germline gives CDR1 MDHEN, CDR2 SYDVKM. The sample originates from a study of cytomegalovirus exposure and HLA in healthy donors. The TCR was taken from a female donor in good health and CMV-seronegative. The J gene is TRBJ2-4, the V gene TRBV28, with 8 bases fitting TRBD2. Sequenced input: PBMCs. The DNA for the CDR3 is TGTGCCAGCAGGAGCGGGAGAAGCATTCAGTACTTC. It encodes CASRSGRSIQYF.